The rows below give T cell receptor beta chains drawn from one sample of a study of molecular identifiers for immune sequencing clone quantification. TCRdb re-called the PCR reads with MiXCR, one entry per CDR3 protein. Of 50,000 to 75,000 distinct CDR3 sequences listed, around 19% were seen once; the top ten hold 1.4%. Sequencing was performed on naive CD8+ T cells from blood, with Jurkat cell RNA spiked in. The receptors were gathered from a human donor in good health. Some libraries in this study had Jurkat cell RNA spiked in. CDR3s leave out the opening cysteine and the closing phenylalanine or tryptophan. D genes are given only for firm matches.

V,D,J,CDR3
TRBV20-1,NA,TRBJ1-5,SARWGGPAQPQH
TRBV27,NA,TRBJ2-7,ASSFVDRAYEQY
TRBV24-1,TRBD2,TRBJ2-7,ATSDSGTSEFYEQY
TRBV30,NA,TRBJ2-1,AWRAGSGNEQF
TRBV19,NA,TRBJ2-7,ASSIVEGQLQQY
TRBV29-1,TRBD2,TRBJ2-7,SVFVAGVSYEQY
TRBV28,NA,TRBJ2-3,ASSLFRGSTDTQY
TRBV7-2,TRBD2,TRBJ2-7,ASSLGWLAGVYEQY
TRBV20-1,NA,TRBJ1-5,SARERYRTNQPQH
TRBV30,TRBD2,TRBJ2-1,AWSDLLATNGGQF
TRBV6-2/TRBV6-3,NA,TRBJ2-7,ASSYSGRRGEQY
TRBV4-1,NA,TRBJ2-3,ASSQDPAKTDTQY
TRBV7-9,NA,TRBJ1-5,ASSLDVAPQH
TRBV20-1,NA,TRBJ2-1,SANPRGKGGTYNEQF
TRBV4-1,NA,TRBJ2-3,ASSQSSSTDTQY
TRBV7-9,TRBD2,TRBJ2-1,ASSLGGRTNNEQF
TRBV11-2,NA,TRBJ1-2,ASSLWGVNYGYT
TRBV21-1,NA,TRBJ2-7,ASSTERWTDGMGSYDQY
TRBV5-6,NA,TRBJ2-7,ASSSTLNRVEQY
TRBV29-1,NA,TRBJ2-1,SVEQGYEQF
TRBV21-1,NA,TRBJ2-1,ASSPRGGGAFYNEQF
TRBV7-9,NA,TRBJ1-2,ASSLGINYGYT
TRBV7-9,NA,TRBJ2-7,ASSSGSIHEQY
TRBV4-3,TRBD1,TRBJ1-1,ASSQDFPTGGNTEAF
TRBV7-9,NA,TRBJ1-1,ASSTRPGSEAF
TRBV29-1,TRBD2,TRBJ2-7,SVAGTSGSYEQY
TRBV9,TRBD1,TRBJ1-2,ASSQQGASDYGYT
TRBV29-1,NA,TRBJ2-3,SVARQSTDTQY
TRBV19,TRBD2,TRBJ2-1,ASSITSGVGSEQF
TRBV24-1,NA,TRBJ2-7,ATSDASYEQY
TRBV6-2/TRBV6-3,NA,TRBJ2-3,ASSYRAGTDTQY
TRBV6-5,NA,TRBJ2-6,ASSWGTPSHGANVLT
TRBV19,NA,TRBJ2-2,ASSIVRTGELF
TRBV29-1,NA,TRBJ2-3,SVGTESTDTQY
TRBV9,TRBD1,TRBJ2-7,ASSVRDRVSFEQY
TRBV5-1,NA,TRBJ2-7,ASSLGNFLGEQY
TRBV20-1,TRBD2,TRBJ2-1,RTRPSGSIRGKDEQF
TRBV7-7,NA,TRBJ2-5,ASSLGGAIPVDPQETQY
TRBV5-4,TRBD1,TRBJ2-5,ASSSGTGIQETQY
TRBV5-5,TRBD1,TRBJ2-2,ASTRGTVTGELF
TRBV29-1,NA,TRBJ1-1,SVEDLDSMNTEAF
TRBV6-2/TRBV6-3,TRBD1,TRBJ2-7,ASSSAWTGLYEQY
TRBV5-5,NA,TRBJ2-3,ASSSPDDPRGRIGGNTDTQY
TRBV29-1,NA,TRBJ2-7,SVESGQTYEQY
TRBV5-4,TRBD2,TRBJ2-6,ASSLEYVGGRAFSPGANVLT
TRBV29-1,TRBD2,TRBJ2-2,SVEGLGLAGDTGELF
TRBV20-1,NA,TRBJ1-2,SARESYGYT
TRBV24-1,TRBD2,TRBJ2-1,ATSDLGASGGRGNEQF
TRBV7-9,NA,TRBJ2-1,ASSSARSSYNEQF
TRBV13,NA,TRBJ2-6,ASSLSGSGANVLT
TRBV7-8,NA,TRBJ2-1,ASSLDLKTGHNEQF
TRBV29-1,NA,TRBJ2-1,SVELAWGNEQF
TRBV4-1,NA,TRBJ2-6,ASSQIAGANVLT
TRBV12-3/TRBV12-4,TRBD1,TRBJ1-2,ASSLNPTGSYGYT
TRBV27,NA,TRBJ1-5,ASSPGTLSNQPQH